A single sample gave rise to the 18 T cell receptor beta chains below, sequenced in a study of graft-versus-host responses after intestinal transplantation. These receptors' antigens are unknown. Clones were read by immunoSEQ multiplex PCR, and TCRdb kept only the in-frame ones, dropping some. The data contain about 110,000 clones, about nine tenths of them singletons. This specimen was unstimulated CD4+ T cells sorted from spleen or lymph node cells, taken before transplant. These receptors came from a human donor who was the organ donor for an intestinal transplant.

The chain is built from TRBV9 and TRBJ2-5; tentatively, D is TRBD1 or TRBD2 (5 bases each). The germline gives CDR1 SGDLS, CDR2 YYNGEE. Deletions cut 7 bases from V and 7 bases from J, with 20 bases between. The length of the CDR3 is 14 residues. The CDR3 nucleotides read TGTGCCAGCTGTCCGAGAGACAGAGGAGGGACCCAGTACTTC. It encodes CASCPRDRGGTQYF. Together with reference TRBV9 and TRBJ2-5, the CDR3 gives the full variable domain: DSGVTQTPKHLITATGQRVTLRCSPRSGDLSVYWYQQSLDQGLQFLIQYYNGEERAKGNILERFSAQQFPDLHSELNLSSLELGDSALYFCASCPRDRGGTQYFGPGTRLLVL.

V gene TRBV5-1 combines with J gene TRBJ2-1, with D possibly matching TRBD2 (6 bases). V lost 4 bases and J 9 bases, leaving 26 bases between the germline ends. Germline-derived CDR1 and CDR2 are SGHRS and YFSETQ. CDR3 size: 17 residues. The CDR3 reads CASSPYPLALQIGEQFF. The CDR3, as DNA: TGCGCCAGCAGCCCGTACCCCCTAGCGCTTCAAATCGGTGAGCAGTTCTTC.

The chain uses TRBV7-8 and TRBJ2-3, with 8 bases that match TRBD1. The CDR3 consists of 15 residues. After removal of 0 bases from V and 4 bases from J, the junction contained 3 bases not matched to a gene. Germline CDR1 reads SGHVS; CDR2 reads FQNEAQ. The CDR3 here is CASSLAGTGPDTQYF. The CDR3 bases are TGTGCCAGCAGCTTAGCTGGGACAGGCCCAGATACGCAGTATTTT.

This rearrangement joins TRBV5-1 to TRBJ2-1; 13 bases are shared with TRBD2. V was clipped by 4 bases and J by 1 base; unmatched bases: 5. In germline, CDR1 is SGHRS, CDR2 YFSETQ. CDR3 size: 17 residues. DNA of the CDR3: TGCGCCAGCAGCGCCCGGACTAGCGGGAGTTCCTACAATGAGCAGTTCTTC. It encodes CASSARTSGSSYNEQFF.

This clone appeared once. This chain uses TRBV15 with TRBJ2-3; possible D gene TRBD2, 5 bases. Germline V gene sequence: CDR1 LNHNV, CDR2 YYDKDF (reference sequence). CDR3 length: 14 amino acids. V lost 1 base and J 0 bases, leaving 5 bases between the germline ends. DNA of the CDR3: TGTGCCACCAGCAGAGGCGGGAGCACAGATACGCAGTATTTT. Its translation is CATSRGGSTDTQYF.

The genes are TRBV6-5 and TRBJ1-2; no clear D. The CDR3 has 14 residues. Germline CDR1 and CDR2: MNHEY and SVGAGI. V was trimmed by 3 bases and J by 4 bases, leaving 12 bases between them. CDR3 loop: CASSYHMGSYGYTF. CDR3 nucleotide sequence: TGTGCCAGCAGTTATCATATGGGGAGCTATGGCTACACCTTC.

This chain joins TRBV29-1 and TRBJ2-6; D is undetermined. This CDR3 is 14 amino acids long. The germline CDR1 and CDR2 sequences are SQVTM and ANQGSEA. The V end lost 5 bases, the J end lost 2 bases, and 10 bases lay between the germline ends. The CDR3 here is CSVPNIPGANVLTF. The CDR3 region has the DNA TGCAGCGTTCCGAATATCCCTGGGGCCAACGTCCTGACTTTC.

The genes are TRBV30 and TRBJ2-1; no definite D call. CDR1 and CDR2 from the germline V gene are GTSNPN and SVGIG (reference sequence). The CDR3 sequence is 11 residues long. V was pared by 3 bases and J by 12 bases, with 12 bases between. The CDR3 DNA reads TGTGCCTGGAGGGGTCCTAGAATGCAGTTCTTC. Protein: CAWRGPRMQFF.

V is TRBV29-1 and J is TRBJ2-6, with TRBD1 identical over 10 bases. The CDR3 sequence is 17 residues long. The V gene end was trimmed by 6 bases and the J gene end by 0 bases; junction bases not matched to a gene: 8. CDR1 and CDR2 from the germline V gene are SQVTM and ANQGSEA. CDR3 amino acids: CSVSRTGGPSGANVLTF. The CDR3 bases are TGCAGCGTCTCCAGGACAGGGGGACCCTCTGGGGCCAACGTCCTGACTTTC.

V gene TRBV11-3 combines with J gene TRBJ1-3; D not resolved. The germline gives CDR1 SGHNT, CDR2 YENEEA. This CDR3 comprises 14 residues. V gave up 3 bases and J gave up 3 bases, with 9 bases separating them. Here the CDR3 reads CASSFSGSGNTIYF. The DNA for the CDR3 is TGTGCCAGCAGCTTTTCGGGGAGTGGAAACACCATATATTTT.

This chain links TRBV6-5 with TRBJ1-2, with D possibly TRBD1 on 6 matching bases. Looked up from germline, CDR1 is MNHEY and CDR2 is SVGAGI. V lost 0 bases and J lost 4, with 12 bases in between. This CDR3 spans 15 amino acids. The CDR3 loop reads CASSYSGGGRYGYTF. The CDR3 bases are TGTGCCAGCAGTTACTCCGGCGGGGGCCGCTATGGCTACACCTTC.

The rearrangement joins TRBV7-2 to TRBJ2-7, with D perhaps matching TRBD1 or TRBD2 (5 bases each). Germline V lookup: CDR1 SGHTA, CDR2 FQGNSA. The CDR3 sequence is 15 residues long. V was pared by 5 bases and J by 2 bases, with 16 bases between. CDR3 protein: CASSSSGTETYEQYF. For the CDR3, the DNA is TGTGCCAGCAGCAGCTCCGGGACCGAAACCTACGAGCAGTACTTC.

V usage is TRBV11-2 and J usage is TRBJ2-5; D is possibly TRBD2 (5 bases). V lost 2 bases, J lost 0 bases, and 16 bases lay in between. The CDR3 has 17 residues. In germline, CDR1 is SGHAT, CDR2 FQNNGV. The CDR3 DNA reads TGTGCCAGCAGCTTAAATGGCCTAACGGGGAACCAAGAGACCCAGTACTTC. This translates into CASSLNGLTGNQETQYF.

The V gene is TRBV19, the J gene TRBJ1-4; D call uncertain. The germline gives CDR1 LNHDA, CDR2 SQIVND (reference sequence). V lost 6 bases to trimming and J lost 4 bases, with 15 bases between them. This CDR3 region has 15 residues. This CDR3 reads CASRRTAQINEKLFF. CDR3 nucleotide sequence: TGTGCCAGTAGACGTACAGCGCAAATTAATGAAAAACTGTTTTTT.

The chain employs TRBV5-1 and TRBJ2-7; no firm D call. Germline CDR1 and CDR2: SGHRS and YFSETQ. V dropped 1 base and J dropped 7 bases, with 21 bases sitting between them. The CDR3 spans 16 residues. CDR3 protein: CASSLSLGYPKTEQYF. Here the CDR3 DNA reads TGCGCCAGCAGCTTGTCCTTGGGGTACCCAAAGACGGAGCAGTACTTC.

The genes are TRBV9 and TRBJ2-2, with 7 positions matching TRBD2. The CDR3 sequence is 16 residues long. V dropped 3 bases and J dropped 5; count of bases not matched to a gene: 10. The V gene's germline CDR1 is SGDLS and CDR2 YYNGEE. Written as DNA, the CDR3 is TGTGCCAGCAGCGAGGGGACTACGAGAAAAACCGGGGAGCTGTTTTTT. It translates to CASSEGTTRKTGELFF.

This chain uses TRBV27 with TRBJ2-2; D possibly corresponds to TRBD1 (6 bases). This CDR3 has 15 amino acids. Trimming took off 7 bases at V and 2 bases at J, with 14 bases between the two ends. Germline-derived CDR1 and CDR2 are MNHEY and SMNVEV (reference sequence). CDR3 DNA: TGTGCCAGCACCCCAGGGACATACAACACCGGGGAGCTGTTTTTT. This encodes CASTPGTYNTGELFF.

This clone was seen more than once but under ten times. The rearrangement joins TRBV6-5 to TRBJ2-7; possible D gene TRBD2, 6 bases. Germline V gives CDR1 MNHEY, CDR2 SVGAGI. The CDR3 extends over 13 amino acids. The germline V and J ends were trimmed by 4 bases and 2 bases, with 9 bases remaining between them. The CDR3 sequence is CASSSGTPYEQYF. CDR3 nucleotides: TGTGCCAGCAGTTCCGGGACTCCCTACGAGCAGTACTTC.